This T cell receptor beta chain derives from a study of blood T cell repertoires in COVID-19 (TCRdb year 2020). With respect to the entire study: Samples from collaborators originated in the United States, Italy and Spain and spanned both the acute and convalescent phases of COVID-19. The sample metadata nearly always contained a de-identified subject ID, COVID-19 status, age in years and sex. Samples came from the ongoing ImmuneRACE study (first 160 participants) plus 1,254 subjects from 6 global collaborators. The prospective study material was composed of cDNA or gDNA derived from T cells, B-cell-depleted T cells, or PBMCs. A freely available public database, intended as a resource for researchers studying the immune response to SARS-CoV-2, is where the repertoires were released. Where HLA class I and class II types were available, the types were taken from metadata supplied by the sample provider, not from assay-based typing. Deeply sampled blood TCRbeta repertoires from subjects exposed to, actively infected with, or recovered from COVID-19 were included in the dataset.

One collaborating source in Seattle enrolled patients during active infection and followed them longitudinally through the course of disease. Each collaborating institution followed its own protocols to collect whole blood in K2EDTA tubes. For TCRbeta analysis, collaborators shipped samples as frozen whole blood, isolated PBMCs, or DNA extracted from either of those sample types. TCRbeta CDR3 regions were amplified from genomic DNA by means of the immunoSEQ Assay, a bias-controlled multiplex PCR. The original pipeline was this. Nucleated cell counts per sample were estimated from amplification of reference gene primers within the assay. Sequence reads were collapsed and filtered to measure the absolute abundance of every unique TCRbeta CDR3 rearrangement. For each sample, productive Simpson clonality was calculated as the square root of Simpson's diversity index over productive rearrangements. Drawn from immuneACCESS, this table holds only the in-frame rearrangements with V and J called that TCRdb kept. Clones are partly lost; checked studies trace under half to an unresolved V gene and leave the rest unexplained. For V, J and clone size, that table is used; D and trimming come from the DNA. In all, the sample holds about 89,000 clones, and about four fifths of those were seen once. The ten largest make up 6.3% of the sample.

From the cysteine through the phenylalanine, the CDR3 covers 14 amino acids. The kept DNA is CDR3 alone, 42 bases in frame from the first base. The germline V gene encodes CDR1 LNHDA and CDR2 SQIVND (reference sequence). For this chain, trimming is 10 bases at the V end and 3 bases at the J end, and the number of junction bases without a gene match is 8. A remark on this clone: The clone's antigen remains unknown. Base qualities are not recorded, but no much larger clone differs from it by a single base.

The study at large found these results: How much clinical and demographic metadata was included differed by source and by participant, and the metadata was provided uncurated.

The sample consisted of peripheral blood. The TCR comes from a man aged 65-85 years with COVID-19, enrolled during active disease. The rearrangement combines TRBV19 with TRBJ1-5, and 8 bases in between align with TRBD1. This receptor has the CDR3 CATAGTGDNQPQHF. DNA sequence: TGTGCCACCGCTGGGACAGGCGACAATCAGCCCCAGCATTTT.